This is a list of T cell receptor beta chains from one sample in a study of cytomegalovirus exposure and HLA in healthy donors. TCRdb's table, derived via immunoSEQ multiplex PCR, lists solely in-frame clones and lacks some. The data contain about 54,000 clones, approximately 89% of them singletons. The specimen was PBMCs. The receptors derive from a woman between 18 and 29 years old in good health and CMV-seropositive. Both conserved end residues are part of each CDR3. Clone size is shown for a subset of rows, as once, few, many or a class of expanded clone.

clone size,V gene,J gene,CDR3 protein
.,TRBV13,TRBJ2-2,CASSCRERANTGELFF
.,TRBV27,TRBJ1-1,CATRSPDRLKAFF
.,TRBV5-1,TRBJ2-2,CASSRAADATGELFF
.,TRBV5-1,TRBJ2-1,CASSYQQGSGDEQFF
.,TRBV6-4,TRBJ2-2,CASSDSEAGELFF
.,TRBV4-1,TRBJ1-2,CASSQDTGAKGYTF
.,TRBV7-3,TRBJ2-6,CASSHRGGTPNVLTF
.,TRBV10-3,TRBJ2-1,CAISNGGPSDNEQFF
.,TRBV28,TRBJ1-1,CASSFSSGTGSGMNTEAFF
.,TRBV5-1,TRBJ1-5,CASSYWLLRTNQPQHF
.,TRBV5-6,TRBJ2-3,CASSGTGVLDTQYF
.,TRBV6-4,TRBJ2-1,CASSPILEAYNEQFF
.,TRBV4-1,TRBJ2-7,CASLAGGAWKQYF
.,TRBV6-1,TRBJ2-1,CASSEVLAQQFF
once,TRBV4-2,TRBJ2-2,CASSQDLGSGVNTGELFF
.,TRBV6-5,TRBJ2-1,CASSYSGHGEQFF
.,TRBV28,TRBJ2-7,CASSPNRGQGIHEQYF
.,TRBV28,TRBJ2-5,CASSLASVRQETQYF
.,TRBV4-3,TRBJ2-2,CASSQYPTSGGNTGELFF
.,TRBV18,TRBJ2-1,CASSPPGQVLNEQFF
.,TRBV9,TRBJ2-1,CASSVDHTGADEQFF
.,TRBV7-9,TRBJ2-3,CASSLSGKVGDTQYF
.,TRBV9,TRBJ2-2,CASTVGGVNTGELFF
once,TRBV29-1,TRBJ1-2,CSVRTGGGGYTF
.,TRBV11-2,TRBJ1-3,CASSPTGGSSGNTIYF
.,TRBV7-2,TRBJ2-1,CASSQSGVNYNEQFF
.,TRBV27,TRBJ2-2,CASRNYKTTNTGELFF
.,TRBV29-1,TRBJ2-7,CSVVGFGGSYEQYF
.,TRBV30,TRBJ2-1,CAWRELAGGTNEQFF
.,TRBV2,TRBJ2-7,CASSGTGGYEQYF
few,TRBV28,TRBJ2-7,CASSSGTGGYEQYF
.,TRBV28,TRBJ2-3,CASSLRRAGVGADTQYF
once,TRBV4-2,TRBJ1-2,CASSQVRDSYGYTF
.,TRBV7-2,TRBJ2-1,CASRTQSNSYNEQFF
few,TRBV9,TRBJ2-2,CASSVDSGTGELFF
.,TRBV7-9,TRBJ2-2,CASSQVEPGELFF
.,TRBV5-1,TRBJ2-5,CASSPRTRTFGRETQYF
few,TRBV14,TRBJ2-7,CASSQVSAPGGRYEQYF
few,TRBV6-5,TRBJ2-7,CASTPGLGEQYF
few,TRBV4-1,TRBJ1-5,CASSPRTPDRASNQPQHF
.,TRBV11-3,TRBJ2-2,CASSLDRGTGELFF
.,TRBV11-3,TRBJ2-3,CASSLERRDTQYF
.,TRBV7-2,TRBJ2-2,CASSLTGGFTGELFF
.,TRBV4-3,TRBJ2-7,CASSQRTGVSYEQYF
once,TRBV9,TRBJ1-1,CASSPPFGQTNTEAFF
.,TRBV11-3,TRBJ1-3,CASSSRSTSGNTIYF
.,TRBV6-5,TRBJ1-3,CASQGPGNTIYF
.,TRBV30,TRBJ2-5,CAWSAQETQYF
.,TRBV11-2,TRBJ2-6,CASSRGLSGGANVLTF
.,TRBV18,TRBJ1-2,CASSLRQRRGGYTF
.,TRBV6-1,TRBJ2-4,CASSEWASDKNIQYF
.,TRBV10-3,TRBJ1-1,CAISFGQLSESFF
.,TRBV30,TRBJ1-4,CAWSPPRHATNEKLFF
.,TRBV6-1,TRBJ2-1,CASSEAADTGGEQFF
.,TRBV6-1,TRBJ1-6,CASTGGNAGCHF
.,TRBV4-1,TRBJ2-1,CASSLQPGQVSYNEQFF
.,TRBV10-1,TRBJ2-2,CASSLSGGAGELFF